Listed here are 22 T cell receptor beta chains from one sample, sequenced in a study of T cell responses to AZD1222 COVID-19 vaccine. Assay: immunoSEQ multiplex PCR; the TCRdb copy retains only in-frame clones and omits some. The table includes 100,000 to 150,000 clones, 90% detected once. Material: peripheral blood, obtained on day 0 of AZD1222 vaccination. The receptors were gathered from an adult in good health.

This chain joins TRBV6-5 and TRBJ1-5; the D is unclear. CDR1 MNHEY and CDR2 SVGAGI come from the germline V gene. This CDR3 has 13 amino acids. V was shortened by 0 bases and J by 8 bases, with 8 bases between the two germline ends. The CDR3 DNA sequence: TGTGCCAGCAGTTACTCGAGTAGGGAGCCCCAGCATTTT. This translates into CASSYSSREPQHF.

This chain links TRBV7-2 with TRBJ1-5; 7 nucleotides line up with TRBD1. CDR1 and CDR2 from the germline V gene are SGHTA and FQGNSA. V shed 5 bases and J 0 bases; nucleotides not matched to a gene: 4. This CDR3 is 15 amino acids long. The CDR3 region has the DNA TGTGCCAGCAGCCAAACAGGGGATAGCAATCAGCCCCAGCATTTT. Its translation: CASSQTGDSNQPQHF.

The chain joins TRBV3-1 (or the pseudogene TRBV3-2) to TRBJ1-1; D is perhaps TRBD1 (5 bases). The CDR3 runs 13 residues. Germline CDR1 is LGHDT and CDR2 is YNNKEL (reference sequence). The V end was cut by 7 bases, the J end by 2 bases, with 11 bases between. This CDR3 reads CASTGTGNTEAFF. The DNA of the CDR3 is TGTGCCAGCACCGGGACGGGAAACACTGAAGCTTTCTTT.

The J gene is TRBJ2-1, the V gene TRBV27; TRBD2 agrees at 9 bases. Germline CDR1 is MNHEY and CDR2 is SMNVEV (reference sequence). This CDR3 comprises 14 residues. Unmatched junction bases numbered 7, after V lost 8 bases and J lost 5 bases. As DNA, the CDR3 is TGTGCCAGCGCAGGACTAGCGAGGGACAATGAGCAGTTCTTC. It encodes CASAGLARDNEQFF.

This chain connects TRBV19 to TRBJ2-1, with D tentatively TRBD2 (5 bases). V was pared by 6 bases and J by 6 bases, with 18 bases between. The CDR3 covers 15 residues. Germline V CDR1 and CDR2: LNHDA, SQIVND (reference sequence). The CDR3 reads CASSPATTRVNEQFF. The CDR3 DNA reads TGTGCCAGTAGCCCAGCCACTACTAGGGTCAATGAGCAGTTCTTC.

The CDR3 DNA sequence: TGTGCCAGCAGCTCGGGGACAGGGAGGGGGAATCAGCCCCAGCATTTT. It yields the protein CASSSGTGRGNQPQHF. This chain connects TRBV7-2 to TRBJ1-5, with 9 bases matching TRBD1. J gave up 4 bases and V 4 bases, and 8 bases lay outside the gene matches. Per the germline V gene, CDR1 is SGHTA and CDR2 is FQGNSA. The length of the CDR3 is 16 residues.

The DNA of the CDR3 is TGCGCCAGCAGGCTAGCGGGAGGAACCTACAATGAGCAGTTCTTC. This codes for CASRLAGGTYNEQFF. The V and J genes are TRBV5-1 and TRBJ2-1, with TRBD2 matching 11 bases. Trimming cost V 5 bases and J 2 bases; bases outside gene matches: 3. The length of the CDR3 is 15 residues. The V gene's germline CDR1 is SGHRS and CDR2 YFSETQ. The full variable domain, with the rest looked up from reference TRBV5-1 and TRBJ2-1, is KAGVTQTPRYLIKTRGQQVTLSCSPISGHRSVSWYQQTPGQGLQFLFEYFSETQRNKGNFPGRFSGRQFSNSRSEMNVSTLELGDSALYLCASRLAGGTYNEQFFGPGTRLTVL.

This chain links TRBV28 with TRBJ1-1; a possible D gene is TRBD1 (6 bases). The CDR3 contains 14 residues. Trimming took off 7 bases at V and 1 base at J, with 13 bases between the two ends. Germline V gene lookup returns CDR1 MDHEN and CDR2 SYDVKM. The CDR3 sequence is CASTKGGPNTEAFF. The DNA for the CDR3 is TGTGCCAGCACCAAGGGGGGCCCGAACACTGAAGCTTTCTTT.

This chain joins TRBV6-1 and TRBJ1-2; D is possibly TRBD1 (5 bases). CDR1 is MNHNS and CDR2 is SASEGT in the germline V gene. This CDR3 is built from 14 residues. The V end lost 3 bases, the J end lost 4 bases, and 12 bases lay between the germline ends. The CDR3 region has the DNA TGTGCCAGCAGTGAGGACATGATCGGCTATGGCTACACCTTC. Its protein product is CASSEDMIGYGYTF.

The rearrangement links TRBV12-3 or TRBV12-4 to TRBJ2-7; D gene unclear. V dropped 6 bases and J dropped 3 bases, with 12 bases sitting between them. The CDR3 totals 13 residues. CDR3 sequence (DNA): TGTGCCAGCAGATCCGGGTCCAACTACGAGCAGTACTTC. This gives the protein CASRSGSNYEQYF.

This rearrangement joins TRBV28 to TRBJ1-2; D gene ambiguous. Between the trimmed V and J ends, which lost 5 bases and 8 bases, there was a span of 21 bases. This CDR3 spans 15 amino acids. Per the germline V gene, CDR1 is MDHEN and CDR2 is SYDVKM. DNA of the CDR3: TGTGCCAGCAGTACGGGCGCTCGTGAACTAGGGGGCTACACCTTC. It yields the protein CASSTGARELGGYTF.

The rearrangement uses TRBV2 and TRBJ2-7; D perhaps matches TRBD1 (5 bases). The germline gives CDR1 SNHLY, CDR2 FYNNEI. CDR3 size: 13 residues. Trimming stripped 4 bases from V and 6 bases from J, with 13 bases between. The CDR3 protein is CASSGQGVGEQYF. The CDR3 nucleotides read TGTGCCAGCAGTGGCCAGGGCGTGGGCGAGCAGTACTTC.

The V and J genes are TRBV28 and TRBJ1-2; D unclear. This CDR3 is built from 15 residues. The V gene's germline CDR1 is MDHEN and CDR2 SYDVKM. The V end lost 7 bases, the J end lost 4 bases, and 19 bases lay between the germline ends. CDR3 bases: TGTGCCAGCATTGCGGCGGGCGGACCCACCTATGGCTACACCTTC. Encoded protein: CASIAAGGPTYGYTF.

V and J are TRBV7-6 and TRBJ2-1; no firm D call. Germline CDR1 and CDR2: SGHVS and FNYEAQ. Deletions cut 1 base from V and 2 bases from J, with 9 bases between. This CDR3 spans 15 amino acids. CDR3: CASSLDLGTYNEQFF. The CDR3 DNA follows: TGTGCCAGCAGCTTAGACTTAGGGACCTACAATGAGCAGTTCTTC.

CDR3 nucleotides: TGTGCCAGCAGTTTATGGGCAGGCTTACAAGAGACCCAGTACTTC. This sequence encodes CASSLWAGLQETQYF. The J gene is TRBJ2-5, the V gene TRBV28; no reliable D call. The V end was cut by 0 bases, the J end by 2 bases, with 10 bases between. The CDR3 is made up of 15 amino acids. Germline V gives CDR1 MDHEN, CDR2 SYDVKM.

The CDR3 protein is CASSRGTSGRVEQYF. The CDR3 DNA is TGTGCCAGCAGCCGCGGGACTAGCGGGAGAGTGGAGCAGTACTTC. The chain recombines TRBV13 with TRBJ2-7; 14 bases are a match to TRBD2. The CDR3 runs to 15 residues. Looked up from germline, CDR1 is PRHDT and CDR2 is FYEKMQ (reference sequence). Trimming took 5 bases from V and 7 from J; bases not matched to a gene: 7.

The chain is built from TRBV6-5 and TRBJ2-5; D is uncertain. This CDR3 is built from 13 residues. V lost 4 bases to trimming and J lost 4 bases, with 10 bases between them. The V gene's germline CDR1 is MNHEY and CDR2 SVGAGI. This CDR3 is CASSWGQSETQYF. In DNA form, the CDR3 reads TGTGCCAGCAGTTGGGGTCAATCAGAGACCCAGTACTTC.

The V gene is TRBV30, the J gene TRBJ2-1, with TRBD1 matching 9 bases. The CDR3 runs 13 residues. J lost 9 bases, V lost 3 bases, and 6 bases had no gene match. Germline values: CDR1 GTSNPN, CDR2 SVGIG (reference sequence). CDR3 protein: CAWSRDREGEQFF. The DNA of the CDR3 is TGTGCCTGGAGCCGGGACAGGGAAGGTGAGCAGTTCTTC.

The CDR3, as DNA: TGTGCCAGCAGCTTAAGAGGTCTAGCTACCACCTACAATGAGCAGTTCTTC. Amino acids: CASSLRGLATTYNEQFF. The chain couples TRBV7-3 to TRBJ2-1, with TRBD2 as a possible D gene (5 bases). V lost 1 base, J lost 2 bases, and 15 bases lay in between. This CDR3 has 17 residues. CDR1 SGHTA and CDR2 FQGTGA come from the germline V gene.

The chain joins TRBV5-1 to TRBJ2-2; 8 nucleotides agree with TRBD2. V was pared by 3 bases and J by 6 bases, with 7 bases of the junction left unmatched. The germline V gene encodes CDR1 SGHRS and CDR2 YFSETQ. This CDR3 spans 15 amino acids. Written as DNA, the CDR3 is TGCGCCAGCAGCTCAGCGGGAGAGGGGGCCGGGGAGCTGTTTTTT. It yields the protein CASSSAGEGAGELFF. Complete variable domain (other parts from reference TRBV5-1 and TRBJ2-2): KAGVTQTPRYLIKTRGQQVTLSCSPISGHRSVSWYQQTPGQGLQFLFEYFSETQRNKGNFPGRFSGRQFSNSRSEMNVSTLELGDSALYLCASSSAGEGAGELFFGEGSRLTVL.

This chain connects TRBV2 to TRBJ2-1; D unclear. Deletions cut 4 bases from V and 2 bases from J, with 12 bases between. The CDR3 contains 15 residues. The germline gives CDR1 SNHLY, CDR2 FYNNEI. In nucleotides, the CDR3 is TGTGCCAGCAGTGGTGAACTGGGGACCTACAATGAGCAGTTCTTC. As protein: CASSGELGTYNEQFF.

The chain links TRBV5-1 to TRBJ2-7; 10 bases fit TRBD1. Germline lookup yields CDR1 SGHRS and CDR2 YFSETQ. After removal of 2 bases from V and 4 bases from J, the junction contained 6 bases not matched to a gene. The CDR3 has 15 residues. CDR3 DNA sequence: TGCGCCAGCAGCTTCATCGGGACAGGGGAGTACGAGCAGTACTTC. Protein product: CASSFIGTGEYEQYF. Based on the CDR3 plus reference TRBV5-1 and TRBJ2-7, the full variable domain is KAGVTQTPRYLIKTRGQQVTLSCSPISGHRSVSWYQQTPGQGLQFLFEYFSETQRNKGNFPGRFSGRQFSNSRSEMNVSTLELGDSALYLCASSFIGTGEYEQYFGPGTRLTVT.